This T cell receptor (beta chain) was retrieved from a study of shared clonotypes between healthy human individuals. Per germline, CDR1 MNHNS and CDR2 SASEGT. The CDR3 is 13 residues long. The V end lost 8 bases, the J end lost 2 bases, and 11 bases lay between the germline ends. The data were produced by immunoSEQ multiplex PCR, yet TCRdb's version contains in-frame clones alone and is incomplete. Counted here are about 1,500,000 clones, roughly 96% occurring once; the ten biggest clones make up over 1%. This TCR derives from a young man in good health. Sample: naive CD4+ T cells sorted from blood. Described subset: CD45RA+ positively selected. J is TRBJ2-3 and V is TRBV6-1; the D gene is possibly TRBD2 (6 bases). The CDR3 protein is CASGERATDTQYF. CDR3 DNA: TGTGCCAGCGGGGAGCGGGCCACAGATACGCAGTATTTT.